A single sample is the source of the 24 T cell receptor beta chains below, sequenced in a study of cytomegalovirus exposure and HLA in healthy donors (TCRdb year 2017). Receptors were amplified or captured by the immunoSEQ multiplex PCR assay. For the multiplex PCR, a mixture combining 60 forward primers for TCR Vbeta segments and 13 reverse primers for TCR Jbeta segments was used. TCRdb took this table from immuneACCESS and kept in-frame rearrangements with V and J called. Such tables lack part of the clones; where checked against another copy, unresolved V genes explain under half of the gap, and the rest is unexplained. In this sample the table shows 130,000 to 150,000 clones, 70% to 80% of which occur a single time. The ten largest account for about 4.7% of the sample. Sequencing used PBMCs. These receptors were collected from a male donor in good health and CMV-seronegative.

A few counts support this clone. This chain joins TRBV7-9 and TRBJ1-5; D ambiguous. Germline lookup yields CDR1 SEHNR and CDR2 FQNEAQ (reference sequence). The CDR3 spans 13 residues. V was clipped by 5 bases and J by 7 bases, with 12 bases between them. Written as DNA, the CDR3 is TGTGCCAGCAGCCCTGAGGGTCGGCAGCCCCAGCATTTT. Translation: CASSPEGRQPQHF. Together with reference TRBV7-9 and TRBJ1-5, the CDR3 gives the full variable domain: DTGVSQNPRHKITKRGQNVTFRCDPISEHNRLYWYRQTLGQGPEFLTYFQNEAQLEKSRLLSDRFSAERPKGSFSTLEIQRTEQGDSAMYLCASSPEGRQPQHFGDGTRLSIL.

This chain links TRBV6-5 with TRBJ2-7; 9 bases are a match to TRBD2. CDR1 and CDR2 from the germline V gene are MNHEY and SVGAGI. The CDR3 totals 14 residues. V shed 2 bases, J shed 7 bases, and the junction held 6 bases outside the gene matches. This CDR3 reads CASSYRLAEGEQYF. CDR3 coding DNA: TGTGCCAGCAGTTACCGACTAGCGGAGGGGGAGCAGTACTTC.

The rearrangement joins TRBV5-6 to TRBJ2-3, with D maybe TRBD1 (6 bases). The CDR3 length is 15 residues. Per germline, CDR1 SGHDT and CDR2 YYEEEE. The germline V and J ends were trimmed by 2 bases and 3 bases, with 13 bases remaining between them. The CDR3 here is CASSLQGTYTDTQYF. In DNA form, the CDR3 reads TGTGCCAGCAGCTTACAGGGAACATATACAGATACGCAGTATTTT. Supplemented by reference TRBV5-6 and TRBJ2-3, the full variable domain reads DAGVTQSPTHLIKTRGQQVTLRCSPKSGHDTVSWYQQALGQGPQFIFQYYEEEERQRGNFPDRFSGHQFPNYSSELNVNALLLGDSALYLCASSLQGTYTDTQYFGPGTRLTVL.

This clone was seen just once. The V gene is TRBV28, the J gene TRBJ1-1; 7 bases are a match to TRBD1. There are 14 residues in the CDR3. In germline, CDR1 is MDHEN, CDR2 SYDVKM. With V trimmed by 6 bases and J by 0 bases, 4 bases remained unmatched. The DNA for the CDR3 is TGTGCCAGCAGGGGGACAGCGATGAACACTGAAGCTTTCTTT. It encodes CASRGTAMNTEAFF.

The chain has TRBV29-1 and TRBJ1-1, with D possibly being TRBD1 (5 bases). V shed 0 bases and J shed 6 bases, with 11 bases lying between them. Germline CDR1 is SQVTM and CDR2 is ANQGSEA. The CDR3 spans 13 residues. In DNA form, the CDR3 reads TGCAGCGTTGAAGATGGCAGGGTCGCTGAAGCTTTCTTT. The encoded protein is CSVEDGRVAEAFF.

The chain joins TRBV28 to TRBJ2-5; the D gene is possibly TRBD2 (5 bases). The J call may be faulty, since TRBJ2-7 better matches the DNA end. CDR1 MDHEN and CDR2 SYDVKM come from the germline V gene. The CDR3 runs to 12 residues. The CDR3: CASSLGGYEQYF. DNA for the CDR3: TGTGCCAGCAGTTTAGGAGGCTACGAGCAGTACTTC.

The chain couples TRBV28 to TRBJ2-5, with D possibly matching TRBD2 (6 bases). Germline CDR1 is MDHEN and CDR2 is SYDVKM. The CDR3 length is 15 residues. Trimming cost V 3 bases and J 8 bases, with 19 bases left between them. The CDR3 sequence: CASSFQRAGGETQYF. The CDR3 DNA follows: TGTGCCAGCAGTTTTCAACGGGCCGGGGGAGAAACCCAGTACTTC.

The V gene is TRBV27, the J gene TRBJ2-7; 7 bases line up with TRBD1. The length of the CDR3 is 12 residues. The germline CDR1 and CDR2 sequences are MNHEY and SMNVEV (reference sequence). Trimming removed 6 bases from V and 3 bases from J; junction bases left unmatched: 2. The CDR3 region is CASSRTGYEQYF. The CDR3 nucleotides are TGTGCCAGCAGCAGGACAGGCTACGAGCAGTACTTC.

The gene calls are TRBV9 and TRBJ2-2; D might be TRBD2 (7 bases). The germline V gene has CDR1 SGDLS and CDR2 YYNGEE. Trimming removed 2 bases from V and 7 bases from J, with 21 bases in between. The CDR3 sequence is 17 residues long. The CDR3, as DNA: TGTGCCAGCAGCGTCGGCGTGGGGGGGCCAAGGGTCGGGGAGCTGTTTTTT. Its protein is CASSVGVGGPRVGELFF. The full variable domain, rest sourced from reference TRBV9 and TRBJ2-2, is DSGVTQTPKHLITATGQRVTLRCSPRSGDLSVYWYQQSLDQGLQFLIQYYNGEERAKGNILERFSAQQFPDLHSELNLSSLELGDSALYFCASSVGVGGPRVGELFFGEGSRLTVL.

The J gene is TRBJ1-1, the V gene TRBV5-1; no clear D gene. The ends were cut back, 0 bases at V and 1 base at J, with 13 bases in the middle. The CDR3 is 16 amino acids. Germline-derived CDR1 and CDR2 are SGHRS and YFSETQ. The DNA of the CDR3 is TGCGCCAGCAGCTTGGACCTCAGGCACGCGAACACTGAAGCTTTCTTT. As protein: CASSLDLRHANTEAFF.

The rearrangement links TRBV5-1 to TRBJ2-7; a possible D gene is TRBD2 (5 bases). The CDR3 extends over 11 amino acids. CDR1 and CDR2 from the germline V gene are SGHRS and YFSETQ. V was trimmed by 4 bases and J by 3 bases, leaving 5 bases between them. The CDR3 protein is CASSGGYEQYF. In DNA, the CDR3 is TGCGCCAGCAGCGGAGGCTACGAGCAGTACTTC.

The chain is built from TRBV6-5 and TRBJ1-1; D might be TRBD1 (6 bases). Trimming took off 2 bases at V and 11 bases at J, with 15 bases between the two ends. The CDR3 covers 13 residues. Germline-derived CDR1 and CDR2 are MNHEY and SVGAGI. The CDR3 DNA follows: TGTGCCAGCAGTTACACATCCAGGGGTAGGGCTTTCTTT. Translated: CASSYTSRGRAFF.

J is TRBJ2-2 and V is TRBV7-3, with D hard to call. CDR3 length: 14 residues. The V gene lost 2 bases and the J gene lost 6 bases, with 10 bases spanning the gap. Per the germline V gene, CDR1 is SGHTA and CDR2 is FQGTGA. As DNA, the CDR3 is TGTGCCAGCAGCTTATTACCGGTCGCCGGGGAGCTGTTTTTT. It yields the protein CASSLLPVAGELFF.

This clone was counted only a few times. The CDR3 coding sequence is TGCGCCAGCAGCCAAGATGCGGGGACCTACGAGCAGTACTTC. This translates into CASSQDAGTYEQYF. This chain uses TRBV4-1 with TRBJ2-7, with D tentatively TRBD2 (6 bases). V lost 0 bases and J lost 2, with 8 bases in between. This CDR3 contains 14 residues. Germline V gene lookup returns CDR1 MGHRA and CDR2 YSYEKL.

This chain uses TRBV4-2 with TRBJ1-2, with 11 bases fitting TRBD1. Germline V lookup: CDR1 LGHNA, CDR2 YNFKEQ. V lost 0 bases to trimming and J lost 8 bases; unmatched junction nucleotides: 2. The CDR3 is made up of 14 amino acids. CDR3 amino acids: CASSQDRDRGGYTF. DNA of the CDR3: TGTGCCAGCAGCCAAGACCGGGACAGGGGGGGCTACACCTTC.

The J gene is TRBJ2-2, the V gene TRBV4-3, with unresolved D. This CDR3 contains 16 residues. Germline assignment: CDR1 LGHNA and CDR2 YSLEER. The V end was cut by 0 bases, the J end by 3 bases, with 11 bases between. DNA for the CDR3: TGCGCCAGCAGCCAAGAATCAGGATATTACACCGGGGAGCTGTTTTTT. It codes for CASSQESGYYTGELFF.

V and J are TRBV9 and TRBJ1-6, with D tentatively TRBD1 (5 bases). The CDR3 is 15 amino acids. Per the germline V gene, CDR1 is SGDLS and CDR2 is YYNGEE. The V and J ends lost 4 bases and 7 bases respectively, with 15 bases between them. The CDR3 sequence: CASSQGGKRNSPLHF. In DNA, the CDR3 is TGTGCCAGCAGCCAGGGCGGGAAGCGAAATTCACCCCTCCACTTT.

This chain links TRBV6-5 with TRBJ1-1; TRBD1 matches 8 bases. From germline, CDR1 is MNHEY and CDR2 SVGAGI. The junction had 13 bases not matched to a gene; V was cut back by 5 bases and J by 11 bases. This CDR3 comprises 14 residues. The CDR3 loop is CASSPPRDRSLAFF. The CDR3 DNA reads TGTGCCAGCAGTCCCCCCCGGGACAGGTCTCTGGCTTTCTTT.

The CDR3: CASRLGHSNTGELFF. In DNA, the CDR3 is TGTGCCAGCAGGCTGGGACATTCGAACACCGGGGAGCTGTTTTTT. The genes are TRBV9 and TRBJ2-2, with D maybe TRBD1 (6 bases). There are 15 residues in the CDR3. CDR1 SGDLS and CDR2 YYNGEE come from the germline V gene. V was cut by 5 bases and J by 0 bases, with 11 bases left in between.

CDR3 sequence (DNA): TGTGCCAGCAGTCAGGGACTGACCTATGGCTACACCTTC. This codes for CASSQGLTYGYTF. The J gene is TRBJ1-2, the V gene TRBV6-5; possible D gene TRBD1, 5 bases. Germline-derived CDR1 and CDR2 are MNHEY and SVGAGI. The V end lost 5 bases, the J end lost 4 bases, and 11 bases lay between the germline ends. This CDR3 comprises 13 residues.

The rearrangement links TRBV18 to TRBJ1-1, with 7 bases matching TRBD1. The trim removed 9 bases at V and 1 base at J, leaving 5 bases unmatched. The CDR3 contains 13 residues. Per germline, CDR1 KGHSH and CDR2 LQKENI. The CDR3 loop reads CASRNRGNTEAFF. DNA of the CDR3: TGTGCCAGTAGAAACAGGGGGAACACTGAAGCTTTCTTT.

The chain is built from TRBV28 and TRBJ2-5; 7 positions match TRBD1. The last part of the DNA fits TRBJ2-7 better; the J call may be wrong. This CDR3 is 14 amino acids long. CDR1 and CDR2 from the germline V gene are MDHEN and SYDVKM. For the CDR3, the DNA is TGTGCCAGCAGGACGGACAGGAGCTCCTACGAGCAGTACTTC. Translation gives CASRTDRSSYEQYF.

The CDR3 protein is CASSEFIGGSNEQYF. The CDR3 bases are TGCGCCAGCAGTGAGTTTATCGGGGGTTCTAACGAGCAGTACTTC. The V call is TRBV10-1, the J call TRBJ2-7; TRBD2 is a possible D gene (6 bases). The CDR3 sequence is 15 residues long. Trimming took off 1 base at V and 5 bases at J, with 15 bases between the two ends. Germline V gene data show CDR1 as WNHNN and CDR2 as SYGVQD (reference sequence).

This clone occurred once. The CDR3 here is CASTGTFLANYGYTF. The CDR3 DNA is TGTGCCAGCACTGGGACTTTTTTAGCTAACTATGGCTACACCTTC. The rearrangement joins TRBV6-1 to TRBJ1-2, with TRBD1 as a possible D gene (5 bases). Germline V gene lookup returns CDR1 MNHNS and CDR2 SASEGT. The germline V and J ends were trimmed by 7 bases and 0 bases, with 15 bases remaining between them. The CDR3 runs 15 residues.